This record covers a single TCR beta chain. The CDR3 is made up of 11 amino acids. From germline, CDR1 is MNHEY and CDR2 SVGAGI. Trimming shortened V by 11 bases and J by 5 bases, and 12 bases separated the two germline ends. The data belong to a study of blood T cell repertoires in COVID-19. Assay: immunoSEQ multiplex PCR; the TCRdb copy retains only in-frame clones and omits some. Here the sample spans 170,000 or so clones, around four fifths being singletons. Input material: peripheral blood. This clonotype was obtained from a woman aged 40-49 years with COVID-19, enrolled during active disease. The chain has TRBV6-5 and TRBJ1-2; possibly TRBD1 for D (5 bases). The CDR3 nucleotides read TGTGCCTCCAGGGCGCCTTATGGCTACACCTTC. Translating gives CASRAPYGYTF.